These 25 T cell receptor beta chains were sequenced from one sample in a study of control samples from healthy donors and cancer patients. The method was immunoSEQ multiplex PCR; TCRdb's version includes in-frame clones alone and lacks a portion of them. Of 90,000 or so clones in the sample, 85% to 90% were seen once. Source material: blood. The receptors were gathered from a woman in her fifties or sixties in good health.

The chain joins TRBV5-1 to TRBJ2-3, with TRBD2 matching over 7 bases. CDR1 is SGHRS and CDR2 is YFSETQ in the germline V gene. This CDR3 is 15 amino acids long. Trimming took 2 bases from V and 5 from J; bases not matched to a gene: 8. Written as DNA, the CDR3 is TGCGCCAGCAGCTTTCTGACTAGCCTTGAAGATACGCAGTATTTT. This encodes CASSFLTSLEDTQYF. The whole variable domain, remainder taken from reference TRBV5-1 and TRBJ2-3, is KAGVTQTPRYLIKTRGQQVTLSCSPISGHRSVSWYQQTPGQGLQFLFEYFSETQRNKGNFPGRFSGRQFSNSRSEMNVSTLELGDSALYLCASSFLTSLEDTQYFGPGTRLTVL.

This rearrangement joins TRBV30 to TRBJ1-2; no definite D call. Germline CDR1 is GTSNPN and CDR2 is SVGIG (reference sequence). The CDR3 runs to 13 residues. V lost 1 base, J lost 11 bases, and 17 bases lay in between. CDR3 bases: TGTGCCTGGAGTGACCTCTTAGGGCATGAATACACCTTC. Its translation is CAWSDLLGHEYTF.

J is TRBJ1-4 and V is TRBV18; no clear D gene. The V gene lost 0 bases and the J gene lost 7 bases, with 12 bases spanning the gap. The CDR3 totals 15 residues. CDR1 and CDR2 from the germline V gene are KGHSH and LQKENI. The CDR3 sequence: CASSPPGVGGEKLFF. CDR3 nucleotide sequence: TGTGCCAGCTCACCACCTGGGGTTGGAGGTGAAAAACTGTTTTTT. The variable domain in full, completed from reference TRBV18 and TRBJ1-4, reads NAGVMQNPRHLVRRRGQEARLRCSPMKGHSHVYWYRQLPEEGLKFMVYLQKENIIDESGMPKERFSAEFPKEGPSILRIQQVVRGDSAAYFCASSPPGVGGEKLFFGSGTQLSVL.

The CDR3 nucleotides read TGTGCCAGCAGCCAAAGCCGGGGTGCAGAAGCTTTCTTT. Its protein product is CASSQSRGAEAFF. The gene calls are TRBV4-2 and TRBJ1-1; no definite D call. The V end was cut by 2 bases, the J end by 8 bases, with 12 bases between. Germline-derived CDR1 and CDR2 are LGHNA and YNFKEQ. The CDR3 sequence is 13 residues long.

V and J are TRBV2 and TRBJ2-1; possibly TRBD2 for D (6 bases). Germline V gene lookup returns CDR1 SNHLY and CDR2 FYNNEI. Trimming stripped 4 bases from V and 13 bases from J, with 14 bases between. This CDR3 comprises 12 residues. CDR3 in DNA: TGTGCCAGCAGTGGGAGTAGCGGCTCCCAGTTCTTC. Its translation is CASSGSSGSQFF.

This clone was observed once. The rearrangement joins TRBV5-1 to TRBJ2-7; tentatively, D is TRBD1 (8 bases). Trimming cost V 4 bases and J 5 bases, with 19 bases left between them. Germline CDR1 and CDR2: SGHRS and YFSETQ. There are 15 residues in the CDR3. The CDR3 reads CASSPGGQGLDEQYF. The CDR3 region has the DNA TGCGCCAGCAGCCCGGGAGGACAGGGTCTCGACGAGCAGTACTTC.

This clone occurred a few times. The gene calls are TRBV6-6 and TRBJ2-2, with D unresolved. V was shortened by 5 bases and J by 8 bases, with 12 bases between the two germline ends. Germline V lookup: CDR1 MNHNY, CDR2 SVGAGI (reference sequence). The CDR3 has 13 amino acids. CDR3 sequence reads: CASSPRSEGELFF. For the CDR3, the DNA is TGTGCCAGCAGTCCACGCTCGGAAGGGGAGCTGTTTTTT.

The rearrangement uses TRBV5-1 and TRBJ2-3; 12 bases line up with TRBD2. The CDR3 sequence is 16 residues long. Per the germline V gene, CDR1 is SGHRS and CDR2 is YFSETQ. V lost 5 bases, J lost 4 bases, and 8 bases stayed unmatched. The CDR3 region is CASSLPSGGVSDTQYF. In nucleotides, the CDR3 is TGCGCCAGCAGTTTGCCTAGCGGGGGGGTATCAGATACGCAGTATTTT.

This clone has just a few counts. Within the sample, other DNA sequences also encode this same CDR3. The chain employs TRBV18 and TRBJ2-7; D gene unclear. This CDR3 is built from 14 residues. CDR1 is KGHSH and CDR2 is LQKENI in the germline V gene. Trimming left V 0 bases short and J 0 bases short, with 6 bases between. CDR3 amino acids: CASSPPGFSYEQYF. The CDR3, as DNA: TGTGCCAGCTCACCACCCGGATTCTCCTACGAGCAGTACTTC.

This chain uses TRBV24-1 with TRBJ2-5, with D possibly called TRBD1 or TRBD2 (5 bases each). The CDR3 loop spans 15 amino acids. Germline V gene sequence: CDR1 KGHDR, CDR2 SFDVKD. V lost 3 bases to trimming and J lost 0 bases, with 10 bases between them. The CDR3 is CATSDTRDHQETQYF. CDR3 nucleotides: TGTGCCACCAGTGATACCCGGGACCACCAAGAGACCCAGTACTTC.

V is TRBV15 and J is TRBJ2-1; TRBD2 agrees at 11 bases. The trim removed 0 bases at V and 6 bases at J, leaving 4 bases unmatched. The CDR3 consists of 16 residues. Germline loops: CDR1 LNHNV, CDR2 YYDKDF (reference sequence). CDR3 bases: TGTGCCACCAGCAGAGATCTTGGGACTAGCGGCAATGAGCAGTTCTTC. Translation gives CATSRDLGTSGNEQFF.

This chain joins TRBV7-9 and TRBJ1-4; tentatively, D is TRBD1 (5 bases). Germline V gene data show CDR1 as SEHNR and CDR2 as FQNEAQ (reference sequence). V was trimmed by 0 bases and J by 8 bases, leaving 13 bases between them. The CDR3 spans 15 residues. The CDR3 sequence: CASSLAHGQGEKLFF. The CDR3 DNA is TGTGCCAGCAGCTTAGCGCATGGGCAGGGCGAAAAACTGTTTTTT. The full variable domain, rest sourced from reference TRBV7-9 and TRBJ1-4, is DTGVSQNPRHKITKRGQNVTFRCDPISEHNRLYWYRQTLGQGPEFLTYFQNEAQLEKSRLLSDRFSAERPKGSFSTLEIQRTEQGDSAMYLCASSLAHGQGEKLFFGSGTQLSVL.

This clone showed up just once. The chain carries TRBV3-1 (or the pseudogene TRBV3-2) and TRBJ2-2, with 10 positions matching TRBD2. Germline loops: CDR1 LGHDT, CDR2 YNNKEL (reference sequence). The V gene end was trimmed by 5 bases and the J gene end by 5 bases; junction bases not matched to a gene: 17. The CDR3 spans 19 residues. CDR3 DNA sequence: TGTGCCAGCAGCTCACCCCTAATCGGAGCGGGAGGGAGTACCGGGGAGCTGTTTTTT. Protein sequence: CASSSPLIGAGGSTGELFF.

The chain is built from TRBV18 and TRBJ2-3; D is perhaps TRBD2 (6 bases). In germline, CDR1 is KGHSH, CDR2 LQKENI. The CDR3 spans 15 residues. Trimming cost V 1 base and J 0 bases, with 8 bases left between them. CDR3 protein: CASSPLAASTDTQYF. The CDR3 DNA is TGTGCCAGCTCACCACTAGCGGCTAGCACAGATACGCAGTATTTT.

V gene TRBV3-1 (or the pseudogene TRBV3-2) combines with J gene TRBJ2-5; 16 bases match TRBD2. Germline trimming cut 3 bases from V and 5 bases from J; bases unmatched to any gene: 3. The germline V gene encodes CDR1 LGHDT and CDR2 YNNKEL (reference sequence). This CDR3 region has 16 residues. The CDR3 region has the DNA TGTGCCAGCAGCCAGGGACTAGCGGGAGGGAGGGAGACCCAGTACTTC. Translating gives CASSQGLAGGRETQYF.

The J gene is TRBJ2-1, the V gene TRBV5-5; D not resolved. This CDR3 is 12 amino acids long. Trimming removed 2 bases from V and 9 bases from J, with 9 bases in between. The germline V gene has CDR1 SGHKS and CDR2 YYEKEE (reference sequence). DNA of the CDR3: TGTGCCAGCAGCTTTGGGTTTCTTGAGCAGTTCTTC. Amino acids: CASSFGFLEQFF.

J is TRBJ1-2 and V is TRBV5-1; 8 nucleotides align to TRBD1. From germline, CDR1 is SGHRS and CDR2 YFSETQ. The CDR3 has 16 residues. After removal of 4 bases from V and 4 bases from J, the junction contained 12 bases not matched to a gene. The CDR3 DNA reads TGCGCCAGCAGCCAAGGCGGGGCAGGGGGCGGCTATGGCTACACCTTC. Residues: CASSQGGAGGGYGYTF.

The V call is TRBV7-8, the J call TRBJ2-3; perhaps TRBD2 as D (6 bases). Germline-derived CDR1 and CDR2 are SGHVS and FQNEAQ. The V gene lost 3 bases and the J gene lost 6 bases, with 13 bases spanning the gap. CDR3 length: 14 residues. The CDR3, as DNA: TGTGCCAGCAGCTTGAGAGCGGAGGGGGATACGCAGTATTTT. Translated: CASSLRAEGDTQYF.

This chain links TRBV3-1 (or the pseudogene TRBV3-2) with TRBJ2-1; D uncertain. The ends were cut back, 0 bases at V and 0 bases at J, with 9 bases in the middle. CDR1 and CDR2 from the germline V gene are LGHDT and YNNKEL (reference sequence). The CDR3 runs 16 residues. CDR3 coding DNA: TGTGCCAGCAGCCAAGACTTCGCAAGCTCCTACAATGAGCAGTTCTTC. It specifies CASSQDFASSYNEQFF.

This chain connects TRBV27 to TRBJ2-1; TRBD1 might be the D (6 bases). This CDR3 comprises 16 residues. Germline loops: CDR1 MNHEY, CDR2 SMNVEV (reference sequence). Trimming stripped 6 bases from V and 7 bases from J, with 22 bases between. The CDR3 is CASRSQGQFDINEQFF. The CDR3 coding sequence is TGTGCCAGCAGATCACAGGGCCAATTTGACATAAATGAGCAGTTCTTC.

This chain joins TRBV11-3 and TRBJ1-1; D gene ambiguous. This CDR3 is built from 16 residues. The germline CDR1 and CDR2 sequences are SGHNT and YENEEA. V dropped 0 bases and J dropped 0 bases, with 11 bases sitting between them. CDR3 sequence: CASSLDWTSMNTEAFF. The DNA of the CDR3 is TGTGCCAGCAGCTTAGATTGGACGAGCATGAACACTGAAGCTTTCTTT.

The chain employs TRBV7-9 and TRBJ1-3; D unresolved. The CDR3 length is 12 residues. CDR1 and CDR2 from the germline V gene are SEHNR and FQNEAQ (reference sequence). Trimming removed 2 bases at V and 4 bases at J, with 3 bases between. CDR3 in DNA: TGTGCCAGCAGCTTAACGGGAAACACCATATATTTT. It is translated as CASSLTGNTIYF.

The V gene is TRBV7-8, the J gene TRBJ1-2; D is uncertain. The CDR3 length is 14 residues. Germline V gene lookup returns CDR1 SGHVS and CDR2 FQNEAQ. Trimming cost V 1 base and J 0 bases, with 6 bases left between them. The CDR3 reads CASSLEETNYGYTF. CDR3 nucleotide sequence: TGTGCCAGCAGCTTAGAGGAAACTAACTATGGCTACACCTTC.

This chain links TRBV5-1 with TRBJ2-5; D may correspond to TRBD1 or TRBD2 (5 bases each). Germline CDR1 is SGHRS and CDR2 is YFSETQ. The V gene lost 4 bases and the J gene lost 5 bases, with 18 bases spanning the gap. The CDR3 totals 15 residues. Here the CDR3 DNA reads TGCGCCAGCAGCCGGACCTCTCGGGGCGGGGAGACCCAGTACTTC. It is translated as CASSRTSRGGETQYF.

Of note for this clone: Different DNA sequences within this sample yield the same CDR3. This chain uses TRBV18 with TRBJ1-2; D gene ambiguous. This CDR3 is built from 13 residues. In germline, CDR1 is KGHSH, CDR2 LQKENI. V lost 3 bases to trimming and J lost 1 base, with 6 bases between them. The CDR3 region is CASSPDGNYGYTF. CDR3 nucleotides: TGTGCCAGCTCACCCGACGGTAACTATGGCTACACCTTC.